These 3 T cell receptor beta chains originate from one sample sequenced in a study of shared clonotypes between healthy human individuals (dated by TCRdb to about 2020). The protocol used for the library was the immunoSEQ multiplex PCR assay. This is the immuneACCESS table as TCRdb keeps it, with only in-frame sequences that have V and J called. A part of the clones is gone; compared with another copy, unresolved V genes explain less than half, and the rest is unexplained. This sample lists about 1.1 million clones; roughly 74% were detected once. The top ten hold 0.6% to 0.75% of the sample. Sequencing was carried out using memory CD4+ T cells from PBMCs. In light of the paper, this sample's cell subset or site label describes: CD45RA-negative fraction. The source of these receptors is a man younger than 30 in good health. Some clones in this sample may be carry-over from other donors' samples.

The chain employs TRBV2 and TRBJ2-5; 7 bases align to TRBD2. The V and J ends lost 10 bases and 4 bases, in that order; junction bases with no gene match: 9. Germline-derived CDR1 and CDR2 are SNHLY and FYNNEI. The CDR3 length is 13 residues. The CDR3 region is CANSLARRETQYF. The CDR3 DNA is TGTGCCAACTCACTAGCGAGGAGAGAGACCCAGTACTTC.

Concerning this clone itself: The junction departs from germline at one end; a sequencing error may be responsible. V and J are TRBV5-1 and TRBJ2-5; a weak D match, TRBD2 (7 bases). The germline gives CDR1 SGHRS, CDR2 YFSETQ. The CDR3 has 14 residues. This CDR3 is CASSSLRGGETQYF. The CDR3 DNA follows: TGTGCCAGCAGCTCCCTTAGGGGGGGTGAGACCCAGTACTTC.

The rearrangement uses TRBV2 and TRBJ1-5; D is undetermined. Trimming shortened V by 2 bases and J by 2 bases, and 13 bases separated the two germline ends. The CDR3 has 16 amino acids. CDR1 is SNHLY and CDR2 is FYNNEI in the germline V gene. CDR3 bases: TGTGCCAGCAGTGAACTCCGGGGTTTTGGCAATCAGCCCCAGCATTTT. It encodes CASSELRGFGNQPQHF.